The rows below give T cell receptor beta chains drawn from one sample of a study of CD8+ T cells in alopecia areata. The protocol was immunoSEQ multiplex PCR, while the TCRdb copy is restricted to in-frame clones and leaves out a portion. This table has about 170,000 clones, roughly 58% appearing once. The specimen comprised CD4+ T cells sorted from blood, sampled at approximately week 56, from a patient treated with tofacitinib. Receptors were obtained from a human donor with alopecia areata. The CDR3 runs from the conserved cysteine through the conserved F or W. A D gene is named only where the DNA matches it firmly. For some rows the clone size is stated as once, few or many, or as a class when expanded; others skip it.

J | V | size | D | DNA | CDR3
TRBJ2-1 | TRBV6-6 | NA | NA | TGTGCCAGCAGTTACCCAGGACGAAAATATGAGCAGTTCTTC | CASSYPGRKYEQFF
TRBJ1-2 | TRBV30 | NA | NA | TGTGCCTGGAGTGTCGTTCTTAACTATGGCTACACCTTC | CAWSVVLNYGYTF
TRBJ1-4 | TRBV15 | NA | NA | TGTGCCACCAGCAGGAACAGGGTGATTAATGAAAAACTGTTTTTT | CATSRNRVINEKLFF
TRBJ2-1 | TRBV5-1 | NA | NA | TGCGCCAGCAGCTTGGGTCAGGGGTCAGGCAATGAGCAGTTCTTC | CASSLGQGSGNEQFF
TRBJ2-1 | TRBV7-8 | NA | NA | TGTGCCAGCAGCTGGCGGGGTCCCTACAATGAGCAGTTCTTC | CASSWRGPYNEQFF
TRBJ1-6 | TRBV6-5 | NA | NA | TGTGCCAGCAGTAGACAGCCGGACCATAATTCACCCCTCCACTTT | CASSRQPDHNSPLHF
TRBJ2-5 | TRBV6-5 | few | NA | TGTGCCAGCAGTCCCGGGACGAGTCAAGAGACCCAGTACTTC | CASSPGTSQETQYF
TRBJ1-1 | TRBV9 | few | NA | TGTGCCAGCAGCGTAGTGAGGAAGCAGGCGTTGAACACTGAAGCTTTCTTT | CASSVVRKQALNTEAFF
TRBJ2-7 | TRBV4-1 | NA | TRBD2 | TGCGCCAGCAGCCAAGGGTCTAGCGGGACCTCCTACGAGCAGTACTTC | CASSQGSSGTSYEQYF
TRBJ2-1 | TRBV4-1 | NA | TRBD2 | TGCGCCAGCAGCCAAGTTCGACTAGCGGGTACCAATGAGCAGTTCTTC | CASSQVRLAGTNEQFF
TRBJ2-7 | TRBV4-2 | NA | NA | TGTGCCAGCAGCCAAGAAAGGCAGGACAGTGGGGTCTACGAGCAGTACTTC | CASSQERQDSGVYEQYF
TRBJ2-6 | TRBV25-1 | NA | NA | TGTGCCAGCACTCCCTCTGGGGCCAACGTCCTGACTTTC | CASTPSGANVLTF
TRBJ2-5 | TRBV15 | NA | TRBD2 | TGTGCCACCAGGGCGGGGGGCCTTCAAGAGACCCAGTACTTC | CATRAGGLQETQYF
TRBJ1-5 | TRBV15 | NA | TRBD1 | TGTGCCACCAGCGCAGGGGGCTCTTATCAGCCCCAGCATTTT | CATSAGGSYQPQHF
TRBJ2-3 | TRBV19 | NA | NA | TGTGCCAGTAGTGTCGGGGACTTCCTCACAGATACGCAGTATTTT | CASSVGDFLTDTQYF
TRBJ1-6 | TRBV9 | NA | TRBD1 | TGTGCCAGCAGCGCAAGGACAGGGCCGGATTCACCCCTCCACTTT | CASSARTGPDSPLHF
TRBJ1-5 | TRBV30 | NA | TRBD1 | TGTGCCTGGAGTGCGACAGGGGGCCGCAATCAGCCCCAGCATTTT | CAWSATGGRNQPQHF
TRBJ2-5 | TRBV5-7 | NA | TRBD1 | TGTGCCAGCACCAACCGCCGCCGGACAGGGGAGACCCAGTACTTC | CASTNRRRTGETQYF
TRBJ1-1 | TRBV10-3 | NA | NA | TGTGCCATCAGTGATGGTGAGAACACTGAAGCTTTCTTT | CAISDGENTEAFF
TRBJ1-1 | TRBV14 | NA | NA | TGTGCCAGCAGCCAAGGACCTGGCACTGAAGCTTTCTTT | CASSQGPGTEAFF